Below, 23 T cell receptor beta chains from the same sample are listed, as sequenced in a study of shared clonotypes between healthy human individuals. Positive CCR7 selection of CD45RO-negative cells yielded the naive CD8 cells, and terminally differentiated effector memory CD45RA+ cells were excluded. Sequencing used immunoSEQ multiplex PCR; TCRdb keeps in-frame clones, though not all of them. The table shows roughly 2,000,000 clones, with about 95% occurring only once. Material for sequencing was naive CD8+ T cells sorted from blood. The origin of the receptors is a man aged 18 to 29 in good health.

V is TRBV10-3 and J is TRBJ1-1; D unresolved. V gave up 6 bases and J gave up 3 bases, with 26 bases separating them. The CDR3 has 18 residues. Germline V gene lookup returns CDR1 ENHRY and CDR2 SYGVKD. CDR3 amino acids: CAISLWKQGLLPYTEAFF. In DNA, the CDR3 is TGTGCCATCAGCCTCTGGAAGCAAGGCCTTTTGCCCTACACTGAAGCTTTCTTT.

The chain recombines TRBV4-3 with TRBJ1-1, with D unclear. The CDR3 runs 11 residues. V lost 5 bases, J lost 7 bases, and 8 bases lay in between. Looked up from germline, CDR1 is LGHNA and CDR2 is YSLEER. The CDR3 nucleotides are TGCGCCAGCAGCGGAGGCCTTGAAGCTTTCTTT. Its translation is CASSGGLEAFF.

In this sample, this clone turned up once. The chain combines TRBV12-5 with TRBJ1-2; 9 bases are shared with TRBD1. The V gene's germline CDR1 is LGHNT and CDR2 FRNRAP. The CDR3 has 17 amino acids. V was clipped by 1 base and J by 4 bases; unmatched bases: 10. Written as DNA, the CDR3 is TGTGCTAGTGGTTTGGCCCGTGGGGACAGGGACACCTATGGCTACACCTTC. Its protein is CASGLARGDRDTYGYTF. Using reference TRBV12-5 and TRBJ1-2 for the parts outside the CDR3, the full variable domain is DARVTQTPRHKVTEMGQEVTMRCQPILGHNTVFWYRQTMMQGLELLAYFRNRAPLDDSGMPKDRFSAEMPDATLATLKIQPSEPRDSAVYFCASGLARGDRDTYGYTFGSGTRLTVV.

CDR3 DNA sequence: TGTGCCAGCAGCTTAGTCCAGCGGGATTCACCCCTCCACTTT. It encodes CASSLVQRDSPLHF. The rearrangement uses TRBV7-9 and TRBJ1-6, with no clear D. The CDR3 totals 14 residues. Deletions cut 1 base from V and 8 bases from J, with 9 bases between. CDR1 and CDR2 (germline): SEHNR, FQNEAQ (reference sequence).

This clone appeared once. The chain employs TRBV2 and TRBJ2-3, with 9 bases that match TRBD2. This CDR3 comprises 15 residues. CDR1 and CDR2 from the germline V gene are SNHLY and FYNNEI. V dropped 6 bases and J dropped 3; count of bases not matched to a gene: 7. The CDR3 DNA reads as TGTGCCAGCAGAGGGGGTAGCGGGAGAACAGATACGCAGTATTTT. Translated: CASRGGSGRTDTQYF.

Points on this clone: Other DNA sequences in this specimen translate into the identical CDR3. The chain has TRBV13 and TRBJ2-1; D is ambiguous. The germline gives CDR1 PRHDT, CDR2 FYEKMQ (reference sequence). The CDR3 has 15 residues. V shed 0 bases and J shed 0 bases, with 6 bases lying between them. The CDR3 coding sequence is TGTGCCAGCAGCTTAGGACAGAGCTCCTACAATGAGCAGTTCTTC. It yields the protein CASSLGQSSYNEQFF.

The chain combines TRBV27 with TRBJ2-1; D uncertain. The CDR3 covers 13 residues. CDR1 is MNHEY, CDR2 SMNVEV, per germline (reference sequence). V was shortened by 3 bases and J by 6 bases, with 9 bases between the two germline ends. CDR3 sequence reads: CASSLSLFNEQFF. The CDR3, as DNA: TGTGCCAGCAGTTTGTCCCTTTTCAATGAGCAGTTCTTC.

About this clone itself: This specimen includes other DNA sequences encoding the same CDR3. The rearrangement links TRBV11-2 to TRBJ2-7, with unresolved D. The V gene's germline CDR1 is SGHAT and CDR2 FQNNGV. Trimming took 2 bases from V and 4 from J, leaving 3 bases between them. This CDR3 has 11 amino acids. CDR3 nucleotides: TGTGCCAGCAGCTTAATATACGAGCAGTACTTC. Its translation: CASSLIYEQYF.

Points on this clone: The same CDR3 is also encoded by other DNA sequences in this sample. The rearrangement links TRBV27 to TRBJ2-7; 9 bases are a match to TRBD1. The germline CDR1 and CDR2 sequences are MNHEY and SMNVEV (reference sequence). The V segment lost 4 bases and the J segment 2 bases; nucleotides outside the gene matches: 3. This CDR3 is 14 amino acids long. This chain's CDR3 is CASSSGQGPYEQYF. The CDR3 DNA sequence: TGTGCCAGCAGTTCGGGACAGGGACCCTACGAGCAGTACTTC.

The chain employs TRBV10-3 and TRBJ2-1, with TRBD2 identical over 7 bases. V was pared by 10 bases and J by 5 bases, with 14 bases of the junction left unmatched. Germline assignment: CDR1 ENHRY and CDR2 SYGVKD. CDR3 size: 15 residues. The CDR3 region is CATGVGAGANNEQFF. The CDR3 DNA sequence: TGTGCCACCGGGGTAGGGGCGGGAGCTAACAATGAGCAGTTCTTC.

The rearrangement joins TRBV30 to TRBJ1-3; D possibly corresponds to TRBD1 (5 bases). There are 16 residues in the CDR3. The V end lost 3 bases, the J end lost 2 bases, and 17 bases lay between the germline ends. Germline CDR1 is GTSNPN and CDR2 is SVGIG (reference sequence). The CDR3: CAWRHGDVRPGNTIYF. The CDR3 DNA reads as TGTGCCTGGAGGCACGGGGACGTCAGGCCTGGAAACACCATATATTTT.

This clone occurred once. CDR3 region: CASSLALGTYNSPLHF. In DNA form, the CDR3 reads TGTGCCAGCAGCTTAGCGCTGGGTACTTATAATTCACCCCTCCACTTT. The J gene is TRBJ1-6, the V gene TRBV7-9; no reliable D call. Germline V gives CDR1 SEHNR, CDR2 FQNEAQ (reference sequence). The CDR3 consists of 16 residues. Trimming cost V 0 bases and J 4 bases, with 10 bases left between them. The full variable domain, rest sourced from reference TRBV7-9 and TRBJ1-6, is DTGVSQNPRHKITKRGQNVTFRCDPISEHNRLYWYRQTLGQGPEFLTYFQNEAQLEKSRLLSDRFSAERPKGSFSTLEIQRTEQGDSAMYLCASSLALGTYNSPLHFGNGTRLTVT.

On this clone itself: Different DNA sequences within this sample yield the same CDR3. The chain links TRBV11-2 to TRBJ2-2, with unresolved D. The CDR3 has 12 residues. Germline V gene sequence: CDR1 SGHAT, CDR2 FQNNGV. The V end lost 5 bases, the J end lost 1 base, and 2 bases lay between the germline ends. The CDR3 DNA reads TGTGCCAGCAGCCTGAACACCGGGGAGCTGTTTTTT. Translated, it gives CASSLNTGELFF.

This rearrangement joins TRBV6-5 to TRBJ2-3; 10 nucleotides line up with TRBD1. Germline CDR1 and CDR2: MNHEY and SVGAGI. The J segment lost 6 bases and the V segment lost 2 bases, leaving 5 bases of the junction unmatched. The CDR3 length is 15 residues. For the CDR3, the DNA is TGTGCCAGCAGTTACCAGACAGGGGGCGCCGATACGCAGTATTTT. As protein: CASSYQTGGADTQYF.

This CDR3 reads CASSRGGEQYF. CDR3 nucleotides: TGTGCCAGCAGCCGCGGGGGGGAGCAGTACTTC. The chain uses TRBV5-4 and TRBJ2-7, with TRBD2 matching 8 bases. V lost 4 bases and J lost 7; bases outside the gene matches: 1. The CDR3 is 11 residues long. CDR1 is SGHNT, CDR2 YYREEE, per germline (reference sequence).

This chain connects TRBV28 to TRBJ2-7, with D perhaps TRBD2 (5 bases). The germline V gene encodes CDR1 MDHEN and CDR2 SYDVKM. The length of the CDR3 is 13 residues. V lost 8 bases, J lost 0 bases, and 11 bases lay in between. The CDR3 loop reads CASSDLSSYEQYF. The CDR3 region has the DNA TGTGCCAGCTCGGACTTGAGCTCCTACGAGCAGTACTTC.

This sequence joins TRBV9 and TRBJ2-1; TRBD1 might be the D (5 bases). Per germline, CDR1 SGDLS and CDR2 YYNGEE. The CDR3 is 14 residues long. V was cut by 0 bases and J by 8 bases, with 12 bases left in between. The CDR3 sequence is CASSVEGAPYEQFF. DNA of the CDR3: TGTGCCAGCAGCGTAGAAGGGGCCCCCTATGAGCAGTTCTTC.

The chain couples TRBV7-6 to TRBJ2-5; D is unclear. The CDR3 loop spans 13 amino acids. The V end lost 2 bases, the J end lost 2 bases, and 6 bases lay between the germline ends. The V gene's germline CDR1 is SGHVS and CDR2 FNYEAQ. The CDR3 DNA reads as TGTGCCAGCAGCTTACGGGCGCAAGAGACCCAGTACTTC. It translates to CASSLRAQETQYF.

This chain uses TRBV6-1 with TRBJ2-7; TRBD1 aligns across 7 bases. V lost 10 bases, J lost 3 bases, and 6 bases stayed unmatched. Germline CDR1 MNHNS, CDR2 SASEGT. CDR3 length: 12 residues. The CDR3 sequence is CAIRDSYYEQYF. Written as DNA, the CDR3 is TGTGCCATCCGGGACAGCTACTACGAGCAGTACTTC.

CDR3 sequence (DNA): TGCGCCAGCAGCCTCGGCCTAGAAGTCATTTACGAGCAGTACTTC. It codes for CASSLGLEVIYEQYF. J is TRBJ2-7 and V is TRBV4-3; D is uncertain. The CDR3 loop spans 15 amino acids. Germline loops: CDR1 LGHNA, CDR2 YSLEER. V shed 4 bases and J shed 4 bases, with 17 bases lying between them.

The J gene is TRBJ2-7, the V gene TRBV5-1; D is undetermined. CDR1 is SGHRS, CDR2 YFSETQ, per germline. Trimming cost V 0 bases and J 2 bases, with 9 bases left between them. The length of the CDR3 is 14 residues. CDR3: CASSLGDTPYEQYF. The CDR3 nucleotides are TGCGCCAGCAGCTTGGGAGACACACCCTACGAGCAGTACTTC.

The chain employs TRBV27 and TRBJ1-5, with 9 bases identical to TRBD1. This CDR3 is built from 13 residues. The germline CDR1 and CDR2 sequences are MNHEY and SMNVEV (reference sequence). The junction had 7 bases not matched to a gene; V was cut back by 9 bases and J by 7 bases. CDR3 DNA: TGTGCCAGTACAGGGGGCTTCGGGCAGCCCCAGCATTTT. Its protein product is CASTGGFGQPQHF.

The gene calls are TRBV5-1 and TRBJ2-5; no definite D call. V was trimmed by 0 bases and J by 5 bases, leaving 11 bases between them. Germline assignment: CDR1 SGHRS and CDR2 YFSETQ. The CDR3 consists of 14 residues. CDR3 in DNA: TGCGCCAGCAGCTTGGCCCCCTTAGAGGAGACCCAGTACTTC. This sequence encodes CASSLAPLEETQYF.